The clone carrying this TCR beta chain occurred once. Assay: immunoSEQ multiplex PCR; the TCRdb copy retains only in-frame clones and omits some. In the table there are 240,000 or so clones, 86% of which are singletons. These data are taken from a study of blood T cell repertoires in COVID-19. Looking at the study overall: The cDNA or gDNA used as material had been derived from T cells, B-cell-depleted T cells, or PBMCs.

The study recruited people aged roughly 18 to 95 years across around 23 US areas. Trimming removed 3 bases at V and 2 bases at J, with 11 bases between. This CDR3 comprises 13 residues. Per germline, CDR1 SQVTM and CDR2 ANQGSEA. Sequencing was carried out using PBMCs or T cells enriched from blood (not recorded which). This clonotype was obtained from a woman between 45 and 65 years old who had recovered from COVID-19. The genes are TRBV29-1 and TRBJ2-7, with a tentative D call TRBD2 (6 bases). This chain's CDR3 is CSVEEGSPYEQYF. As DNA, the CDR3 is TGCAGCGTTGAGGAGGGCAGCCCCTACGAGCAGTACTTC.